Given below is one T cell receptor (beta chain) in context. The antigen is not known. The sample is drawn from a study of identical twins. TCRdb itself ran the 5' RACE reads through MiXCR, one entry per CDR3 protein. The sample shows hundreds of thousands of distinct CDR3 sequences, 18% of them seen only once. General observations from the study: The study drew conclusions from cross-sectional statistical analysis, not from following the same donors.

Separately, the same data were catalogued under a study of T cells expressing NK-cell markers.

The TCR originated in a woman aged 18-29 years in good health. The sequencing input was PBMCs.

The CDR3 region is CSAPVGGYEQYF. CDR3 nucleotides: TGCAGTGCTCCCGTGGGGGGATACGAGCAGTACTTC. The rearrangement joins TRBV20-1 to TRBJ2-7; D is perhaps TRBD2 (6 bases). The CDR3 contains 12 residues. Trimming shortened V by 5 bases and J by 4 bases, and 12 bases separated the two germline ends. Germline V gene lookup returns CDR1 DFQATT and CDR2 SNEGSKA (reference sequence).